This passage covers 3 T cell receptor beta chains from one sample sequenced in a study of CD8 T cells in ankylosing spondylitis (dated by TCRdb to 2015 to 2018). Receptors were amplified or captured by 5' RACE. Sequenced using an Illumina HiSeq 2500. Through fastp at Q25 and MiXCR, TCRdb rebuilt clones from the public reads, retaining in-frame beta chains. Under each unique CDR3 protein, matching rows form one entry showing the most common genes and DNA. This sample lists about 390,000 distinct CDR3 sequences; approximately 20% were detected once. The ten largest clones represent about 15% of the sample. Overall study outcomes, separate from this receptor: Blood from ankylosing spondylitis patients appeared to be characterized by a TCR beta motif made up of several highly homologous amino acid variants.

Their antigen targets remain unknown. Sequencing was performed on blood, either unsorted or a sorted T cell fraction (not recorded which). All receptors come from a male donor with ankylosing spondylitis.

This clonotype came up a few times. This chain joins TRBV12-3 or TRBV12-4 and TRBJ2-7; 13 bases are shared with TRBD2. J was trimmed by 7 bases and V by 4 bases; bases with no gene match: 7. The CDR3 extends over 15 amino acids. CDR3 residues: CASSYQAGLAGEQYF. For the CDR3, the DNA is TGTGCCAGCAGTTATCAGGCGGGACTAGCGGGAGAGCAGTACTTC.

Here the CDR3 reads CASSQIYGSLYNEQFF. DNA of the CDR3: TGTGCCAGCAGCCAAATTTACGGGAGCCTCTACAATGAGCAGTTCTTC. The chain couples TRBV14 to TRBJ2-1; perhaps TRBD2 as D (6 bases). From germline, CDR1 is SGHDN and CDR2 FVKESK. The CDR3 is 16 amino acids. V was shortened by 2 bases and J by 3 bases, with 14 bases between the two germline ends.

The V call is TRBV7-2, the J call TRBJ2-4, with TRBD2 as a possible D gene (5 bases). Germline V gene data show CDR1 as SGHTA and CDR2 as FQGNSA. V was shortened by 5 bases and J by 6 bases, with 23 bases between the two germline ends. CDR3 length: 17 residues. CDR3 protein: CASSPPRWGRGGNIQYF. As DNA, the CDR3 is TGTGCCAGCAGCCCCCCCCGATGGGGTCGGGGTGGAAACATTCAGTACTTC.